This is a list of T cell receptor beta chains from one sample in a study of immune evolution from preneoplasia to lung adenocarcinoma. Clones were sequenced by immunoSEQ multiplex PCR, and TCRdb holds only the in-frame ones, with some missing. The profile covers 9,500 to 15,000 clones, with over 65% appearing a single time and 3.8% taken by the ten largest. Source material: FFPE tissue from an adenomatous hyperplasia lung lesion. The receptor source for this set is a person aged 50 or older with lung adenocarcinoma. Each CDR3 is given with its conserved first and last residue. A D gene is named only where the DNA matches it firmly. A clone size is listed for some rows: how often the clone was seen (once, few, many), or a class if it is expanded.

TRBJ1-2 . TRBV5-1 . CASSLGGPGYGYTF TGCGCCAGCAGCTTGGGAGGCCCAGGCTATGGCTACACCTTC
TRBJ1-5 . TRBV6-1 . CASSRQGNQPQHF TGTGCCAGCAGCCGACAAGGGAATCAGCCCCAGCATTTT
TRBJ2-1 . TRBV14 . CASSHTGGLKQGAGFYNEQFF TGTGCCAGCAGCCATACGGGAGGGCTTAAACAGGGGGCAGGTTTCTACAATGAGCAGTTCTTC
TRBJ1-1 . TRBV6-4 TRBD1 CASRIQGASTEAFF TGTGCCAGCAGAATACAGGGGGCGAGCACTGAAGCTTTCTTT
TRBJ2-7 . TRBV7-9 . CASSPSSYEQYF TGTGCCAGCAGCCCTAGCTCCTACGAGCAGTACTTT
TRBJ1-1 . TRBV19 TRBD1 CASSRSGQGTDEAFF TGTGCCAGTAGTAGATCAGGACAGGGAACCGATGAAGCTTTCTTT
TRBJ1-1 . TRBV5-1 . CASSLAGGFTEAFF TGCGCCAGCAGCTTGGCCGGGGGCTTCACTGAAGCTTTCTTT
TRBJ2-3 . TRBV30 TRBD2 CAWGTSRLRDTQYF TGTGCCTGGGGGACTAGCCGGCTACGGGATACGCAGTATTTT
TRBJ2-1 . TRBV30 TRBD2 CAWRWTSGRAYNEQFF TGTGCCTGGAGGTGGACTAGCGGGAGGGCCTACAATGAGCAGTTCTTC
TRBJ2-1 . TRBV5-4 . CASSPSRDNEQFF TGTGCCAGCAGCCCCTCCAGGGACAATGAGCAGTTCTTC
TRBJ2-1 once TRBV10-1 . CASSERFGYEQFF TGCGCCAGCAGTGAGAGGTTTGGTTATGAGCAGTTCTTC
TRBJ2-1 . TRBV5-1 . CASSYSGAYNEQFF TGCGCCAGCAGCTACAGTGGTGCCTACAATGAGCAGTTCTTC
TRBJ1-4 once TRBV18 . CASSPWDTEKLFF TGTGCCAGCTCACCATGGGACACTGAAAAACTGTTTTTT
TRBJ1-2 . TRBV5-1 . CASSIDLSGVYGYTF TGCGCCAGCAGCATCGACCTTTCGGGTGTGTATGGCTACACCTTC
TRBJ2-1 . TRBV5-6 TRBD1 CASSLGQGNEQFF TGTGCCAGCAGCTTGGGACAGGGAAATGAGCAGTTCTTC
TRBJ1-3 once TRBV7-6 . CASSLDGRAHSGNTIYF TGTGCCAGCAGCTTAGATGGCAGGGCCCACTCTGGAAACACCATATATTTT
TRBJ1-2 . TRBV6-4 . CASSPATGPYGYTF TGTGCCAGCAGTCCGGCAACGGGCCCCTATGGCTACACCTTC
TRBJ1-1 few TRBV30 TRBD1 CAWSVPRQGGITEAFF TGTGCCTGGAGTGTACCGCGGCAGGGGGGAATCACTGAAGCTTTCTTT
TRBJ2-2 . TRBV29-1 . CSVTRQETTGELFF TGCAGCGTTACTCGACAGGAGACCACCGGGGAGCTGTTTTTT
TRBJ2-7 . TRBV28 . CASSGPPKEQYF TGTGCCAGCAGTGGACCCCCTAAGGAGCAGTACTTC
TRBJ1-5 . TRBV27 TRBD1 CASQDRGRNQPQHF TGTGCCAGTCAAGACAGGGGTCGCAATCAGCCCCAGCATTTT
TRBJ1-5 . TRBV28 . CASSGKVGGQPQHF TGTGCCAGCAGTGGGAAGGTAGGGGGTCAGCCCCAGCATTTT
TRBJ2-5 . TRBV18 TRBD1 CASSPRTGQETQYF TGTGCCAGCTCACCACGGACAGGCCAAGAGACCCAGTACTTC
TRBJ2-2 . TRBV7-2 . CASSFPGPGELFF TGTGCCAGCAGCTTTCCTGGCCCCGGGGAGCTGTTTTTT
TRBJ2-3 . TRBV7-6 TRBD2 CASSPATSGRENTQYF TGTGCCAGCAGCCCCGCGACTAGCGGGAGGGAAAATACGCAGTATTTT
TRBJ1-1 . TRBV18 . CASSPATVTEAFF TGTGCCAGCTCACCGGCGACGGTCACTGAAGCTTTCTTT
TRBJ2-7 . TRBV5-5 . CASSFVGQNYEQYF TGTGCCAGCAGCTTTGTTGGGCAGAACTACGAGCAGTACTTC
TRBJ2-3 . TRBV2 TRBD1 CASISQGVGTDTQYF TGTGCCAGCATAAGCCAGGGGGTGGGCACAGATACGCAGTATTTT
TRBJ1-3 . TRBV5-5 . CASSYYASGNTIYF TGTGCCAGCAGCTACTACGCCTCTGGAAACACCATATATTTT
TRBJ2-7 . TRBV1 . CTSSQAFLAAGSSYEQYF TGCACCAGCAGCCAAGCTTTCCTTGCGGCGGGATCCTCCTACGAGCAGTACTTC
TRBJ2-3 . TRBV7-3 TRBD2 CASSLYRPGLAGGDTQYF TGTGCCAGCAGCTTATATCGTCCCGGACTAGCGGGAGGCGATACGCAGTATTTT
TRBJ1-2 medium-sized TRBV6-5 . CASSSQGGQNYGYTF TGTGCCAGCAGTTCTCAGGGTGGTCAGAACTATGGCTACACCTTC
TRBJ1-2 . TRBV5-4 . CASSLVRGTTNYGYTF TGTGCCAGCAGCTTGGTCAGGGGCACCACTAACTATGGCTACACCTTC
TRBJ2-1 . TRBV5-4 TRBD1 CASSPGQDSYNEQFF TGTGCCAGCAGCCCGGGACAGGACAGCTACAATGAGCAGTTCTTC
TRBJ2-1 . TRBV7-8 . CASSLGRYNEQFF TGTGCCAGCAGCTTGGGACGCTACAATGAGCAGTTCTTC
TRBJ1-2 . TRBV30 . CAWTYGSTRQDNSGYTF TGTGCCTGGACCTATGGGTCCACCCGACAGGATAATTCCGGCTACACCTTC
TRBJ1-3 . TRBV5-6 . CASSNPGYSGNTIYF TGTGCCAGCAGCAACCCTGGGTACTCTGGAAACACCATATATTTT
TRBJ1-2 . TRBV7-6 TRBD1 CASSLADREGKSYTF TGTGCCAGCAGCTTAGCCGACAGGGAGGGTAAGAGCTACACCTTC
TRBJ2-5 . TRBV18 TRBD1 CASSPGTGLETQYF TGTGCCAGCTCACCTGGGACAGGGCTAGAGACCCAGTACTTC
TRBJ2-7 . TRBV28 . CASNQSPYEQYF TGTGCCAGCAACCAAAGCCCCTACGAGCAGTACTTC
TRBJ2-5 . TRBV5-1 . CASSLARGGETQYF TGCGCCAGCAGCTTGGCTCGGGGCGGGGAGACCCAGTACTTC
TRBJ1-2 . TRBV5-1 . CASSMEHYGYTF TGCGCCAGCAGTATGGAGCACTATGGCTACACCTTC
TRBJ1-2 . TRBV5-1 TRBD1 CASRTGTGFGYTF TGCGCCAGCAGGACCGGGACAGGGTTTGGCTACACCTTC
TRBJ1-1 . TRBV9 . CASSATVLNTEAFF TGTGCCAGCAGCGCGACAGTACTGAACACTGAAGCTTTCTTT
TRBJ2-7 . TRBV28 . CASSLLSGAVRYF TGTGCCAGCAGTTTATTGTCCGGAGCAGTGCGGTACTTC
TRBJ2-7 . TRBV30 TRBD1 CAWSSQGAYEQYF TGTGCCTGGAGTTCACAGGGGGCCTACGAGCAGTACTTC
TRBJ1-2 . TRBV19 . CASSIAGTANYGYTF TGTGCCAGTAGTATAGCCGGAACAGCAAACTATGGCTACACCTTC
TRBJ1-4 . TRBV7-9 . CASSSGGQDLLKWEKLFF TGTGCCAGCAGCTCCGGCGGGCAGGACCTACTTAAATGGGAAAAACTGTTTTTT
TRBJ2-4 once TRBV27 . CASSLIGQGGKNIQYF TGTGCCAGCAGCCTCATCGGACAGGGAGGGAAAAACATTCAGTACTTC
TRBJ2-7 . TRBV6-1 . CASSPVTGRGYEQYF TGTGCCAGCAGTCCGGTGACAGGAAGAGGCTACGAGCAGTACTTC
TRBJ1-1 once TRBV4-2 . CASSQEVRQGGKKAFF TGTGCCAGCAGCCAAGAGGTGAGGCAGGGCGGAAAAAAAGCTTTCTTT
TRBJ2-7 . TRBV19 . CATRGPLEQYF TGTGCCACCCGAGGCCCTCTCGAGCAGTACTTC
TRBJ2-7 . TRBV19 . CARKIRGTTGPYYEQYF TGTGCCAGAAAAATAAGGGGAACGACAGGCCCATACTACGAGCAGTACTTC
TRBJ1-1 . TRBV7-9 TRBD1 CASSFGTGNTEAFF TGTGCCAGCAGCTTCGGGACAGGGAACACTGAAGCTTTCTTT
TRBJ1-1 . TRBV10-3 . CAISFDGFTEAFF TGTGCCATCAGTTTCGACGGGTTCACTGAAGCTTTCTTT
TRBJ1-1 . TRBV30 TRBD1 CAWNLRGTGTEAFF TGTGCCTGGAATTTACGGGGGACAGGCACTGAAGCTTTCTTT
TRBJ1-2 . TRBV28 . CASSLFRGSGGYTF TGTGCCAGCAGTTTATTCCGGGGGTCCGGTGGCTACACCTTC
TRBJ1-2 once TRBV7-2 . CASSPRTHDFYGYTF TGTGCCAGCAGCCCTCGGACACACGACTTTTATGGCTACACCTTC
TRBJ1-1 . TRBV30 . CAWSHGVQNTEAFF TGTGCCTGGAGTCATGGGGTTCAGAACACTGAAGCTTTCTTT
TRBJ2-7 . TRBV7-2 . CASSRERSYEQYF TGTGCCAGCAGTCGGGAGCGCTCCTACGAGCAGTACTTC